The rows below give T cell receptor beta chains drawn from one sample of a study of blood T cells in healthy people across ages. TCRdb reprocessed the 5' RACE reads with MiXCR, giving one entry per CDR3 protein. The profile shows roughly 1,300,000 distinct CDR3 sequences, 55% to 75% of them singletons. Sequenced: blood. All receptors come from a man between 18 and 29 years old in good health. CDR3s include the opening cysteine and the closing phenylalanine or tryptophan. A D gene is named only where the DNA matches it firmly. Clone sizes are given selectively: once, few, many, or a class where the clone is expanded.

TRBJ2-2,TRBV27,.,few,TGTGCCAGCAGTCTCGGTCGGGCCGGGGAGCTGTTTTTT,CASSLGRAGELFF
TRBJ1-4,TRBV12-3/TRBV12-4,.,.,TGTGCCAGCGGAGCAGGGGTAGATGAAAAACTGTTTTTT,CASGAGVDEKLFF
TRBJ2-7,TRBV6-5,TRBD2,few,TGTGCCAGCAGGGGACCGGGACTAGATGGCGAGCAGTACTTC,CASRGPGLDGEQYF
TRBJ2-7,TRBV4-3,.,.,TGCGCCAGCAGCTTGAGCGTATCGACCTACGAGCAGTACTTC,CASSLSVSTYEQYF
TRBJ2-7,TRBV20-1,.,.,TGCAGTGCTTTAGCGTACGAGCAGTACTTC,CSALAYEQYF
TRBJ2-7,TRBV20-1,TRBD1,few,TGCAGTGCTAGAGCCGACAGGGGGGAGGGCTACGAGCAGTACTTC,CSARADRGEGYEQYF
TRBJ2-1,TRBV7-9,.,.,TGTGCCAGCAGCTTAGCGGGACGGATCTACAATGAGCAGTTCTTC,CASSLAGRIYNEQFF
TRBJ2-2,TRBV6-5,.,.,TGTGCCAGCAGTTACTTACCCCCGGGACAACTGAACACCGGGGAGCTGTTTTTT,CASSYLPPGQLNTGELFF
TRBJ1-1,TRBV4-2,.,.,TGTGCCAGCAGTCATCCGGGGCTAAACACTGAAGCTTTCTTT,CASSHPGLNTEAFF
TRBJ1-6,TRBV10-3,.,.,TGTGCCATCAGTGAGTCGGGCCCCCCGAGTTCACCCCTCCACTTT,CAISESGPPSSPLHF
TRBJ1-1,TRBV20-1,.,.,TGCAGTGCTAGAAGGGTTACTGAAGCTTTCTTT,CSARRVTEAFF
TRBJ2-2,TRBV9,TRBD2,.,TGTGCCAGCAGCGCCAGACTAGCGGCGGACACCGGGGAGCTGTTTTTT,CASSARLAADTGELFF
TRBJ2-3,TRBV20-1,.,.,TGCAGTGCTAGACGACCCCGAGGGAGCACAGATACGCAGTATTTT,CSARRPRGSTDTQYF
TRBJ2-2,TRBV6-2/TRBV6-3,.,.,TGTGCCACCCGGAAATCGAACACCGGGGAGCTGTTTTTT,CATRKSNTGELFF
TRBJ2-3,TRBV18,.,.,TGTGCCAGCTCACCATTCCCCACAGATACGCAGTATTTT,CASSPFPTDTQYF
TRBJ1-1,TRBV20-1,.,.,TGCAGTGCTAGAGATACACCTTTGAACACTGAAGCTTTCTTT,CSARDTPLNTEAFF
TRBJ2-7,TRBV3-1,.,.,TGTGCCAGCAGCCAAGATGGAGTTTCCTACGAGCAGTACTTC,CASSQDGVSYEQYF
TRBJ1-2,TRBV4-3,.,.,TGCGCCAGCAGCCAGGAGACAGGCGACTATGGCGACACCTTC,CASSQETGDYGDTF
TRBJ2-1,TRBV6-2/TRBV6-3,TRBD1,.,TGTGCCACCAATTGGGGACAGGCCTTCAATGAGCAGTTCTTC,CATNWGQAFNEQFF
TRBJ1-5,TRBV27,TRBD1,.,TGTGCCAGCAGTCCCCGGGACAGACCTAGCAATCAGCCCCAGCATTTT,CASSPRDRPSNQPQHF
TRBJ2-1,TRBV4-3,.,.,TGCGCCAGCAGCCCGGACGGTACCTACAATGAGCAGTTCTTC,CASSPDGTYNEQFF
TRBJ1-6,TRBV6-6,.,.,TGTGCCAGCAGTTACTCGCAAGATAATAATTCACCCCTCCACTTT,CASSYSQDNNSPLHF
TRBJ2-7,TRBV6-2/TRBV6-3,TRBD2,.,TGTGCCAGCAGGGGGATGGGACTAGGGAGCTCCTACGAGCAGTACTTC,CASRGMGLGSSYEQYF
TRBJ2-3,TRBV20-1,TRBD2,.,TGCAGTGCTGGGCTAGCGGAAGAACGCTATACGCAGTATTTT,CSAGLAEERYTQYF
TRBJ2-7,TRBV27,.,.,TGTGCCAGCAGCACCACAGGCTCCTACGAGCAGTACTTC,CASSTTGSYEQYF
TRBJ2-7,TRBV29-1,.,few,TGCAGCGTGAAAACCCTTAAAACTGGGGGCCACGAGCAGTACTTC,CSVKTLKTGGHEQYF
TRBJ2-4,TRBV7-2,TRBD1,few,TGTGCCAGCAGCCCCTGGGACAGTAAAAACATTCAGTACTTC,CASSPWDSKNIQYF
TRBJ2-6,TRBV11-2,.,once,TGTGCCAGCAGCTCCGAAACCTATCCGGGGGACGGGGCCAACGTCCTGACTTTC,CASSSETYPGDGANVLTF
TRBJ2-1,TRBV6-2/TRBV6-3,.,.,TGTGCCGCCAGGGGCGGCAATGAGCAGTTCTTC,CAARGGNEQFF
TRBJ1-1,TRBV20-1,.,.,TGCAGTGCTCAGGGACGTCCAGACACTGAAGCTTTCTTT,CSAQGRPDTEAFF
TRBJ2-1,TRBV12-3/TRBV12-4,TRBD2,.,TGTGCCAGCAATCTGGGAGGGGTGAATGAGCAGTTCTTC,CASNLGGVNEQFF
TRBJ2-7,TRBV12-3/TRBV12-4,.,.,TGTGCCAGCAGGTCCTTTACCTACGATGAGCAGTACTTC,CASRSFTYDEQYF
TRBJ2-7,TRBV29-1,TRBD1,few,TGCAGCGTTGTGGGCAGGGGGAGCTCCTACGAGCAGTACTTC,CSVVGRGSSYEQYF
TRBJ2-3,TRBV7-7,.,.,TGTGCCAGCAGCTTAAAACTAGCCGACGATACGCAGTATTTT,CASSLKLADDTQYF
TRBJ1-5,TRBV10-3,.,many,TGTGCCATCAGGGCGGATAGCAATCAGCCCCAGCATTTT,CAIRADSNQPQHF
TRBJ2-6,TRBV7-8,.,.,TGTGCCAGCAGCGCCGATCAGTTCCGGGGATCTGGGGCCAACGTCCTGACTTTC,CASSADQFRGSGANVLTF
TRBJ1-6,TRBV14,.,few,TGTGCCAGCAGCCAGTATAATTCACCCCTCCACTTT,CASSQYNSPLHF
TRBJ1-2,TRBV29-1,TRBD1,.,TGCAGCGTTGGGGGGGGGGACAGGGTAAACTATGGCTACACCTTC,CSVGGGDRVNYGYTF
TRBJ2-1,TRBV15,TRBD2,.,TGTGCCACCAGCAGAGATTTCGGAGCGGGAGGGCCGGATGAGCAGTTCTTC,CATSRDFGAGGPDEQFF
TRBJ2-3,TRBV6-5,TRBD2,few,TGTGCCACCTGGCGACTAGCGGGAGAGGATACGCAGTATTTT,CATWRLAGEDTQYF
TRBJ2-1,TRBV25-1,.,.,TGTGCCAGCGCCTACTCCGGGACTCCCTACAATGAGCAGTTCTTC,CASAYSGTPYNEQFF
TRBJ2-7,TRBV20-1,TRBD2,few,TGCAGTGCTAGAGATCGAACTAGCGGGAGTATCTACGAGCAGTACTTC,CSARDRTSGSIYEQYF
TRBJ2-3,TRBV25-1,.,.,TGTGCCAGCAGTGAATACACAGATACGCAGTATTTT,CASSEYTDTQYF
TRBJ2-7,TRBV6-5,TRBD2,.,TGTGCCAGCAGCCGAGCGGGAGGTTTCTACGAGCAGTACTTC,CASSRAGGFYEQYF
TRBJ2-1,TRBV12-3/TRBV12-4,.,.,TGTGCCAGCAGCCAGGGACCCACTGTCCACAATGAGCAGTTCTTC,CASSQGPTVHNEQFF
TRBJ1-2,TRBV25-1,.,.,TGTGCCAGCAGTGACCCAGACCGGGACTGGGGTGGCTACACCTTC,CASSDPDRDWGGYTF
TRBJ2-7,TRBV5-1,TRBD2,few,TGCGCCAGCAGCGGGGAAGGGACTAGCGGAGGAACCTACGAGCAGTACTTC,CASSGEGTSGGTYEQYF
TRBJ2-5,TRBV3-1,.,.,TGTGCCAGCAGCTCCTTGACAGTCCAAATGGGGAATGGGCAGTACTTC,CASSSLTVQMGNGQYF
TRBJ2-1,TRBV7-9,TRBD1,.,TGTGCCAGCAGAATTTCACGAGGACAGGGGATTCCCAATGAGCAGTTCTTC,CASRISRGQGIPNEQFF
TRBJ2-3,TRBV7-2,.,.,TGTGCCAGCAGCGCCGTCCGAGATACGCAGTATTTT,CASSAVRDTQYF
TRBJ2-3,TRBV10-3,TRBD1,.,TGTGCCATCAGTGAGTCGTTGGCCGGGACAGTGGAGTCAGATACGCAGTATTTT,CAISESLAGTVESDTQYF
TRBJ1-6,TRBV25-1,.,.,TGTGCCAGCAGTGATTGGGGAAATTCACCCCTCCACTTT,CASSDWGNSPLHF
TRBJ2-3,TRBV7-2,.,.,TGTGCCAGCAGCTACACGGCAGATACGCAGTATTTT,CASSYTADTQYF
TRBJ2-7,TRBV6-1,.,few,TGTGCCACATGTCACCGGGACTTGGAATACGAGCAGTACTTC,CATCHRDLEYEQYF
TRBJ1-2,TRBV11-2,TRBD1,.,TGTGCCAGCAGCTCCGACAGGGTTGGCGGCTACACCTTC,CASSSDRVGGYTF
TRBJ1-1,TRBV4-1,.,few,TGCGCCAGCAGCCAAGCAGGGTGGTACGCTTTCTTT,CASSQAGWYAFF
TRBJ2-5,TRBV2,.,.,TGTGCCAGCCCGATAAATAGCGCTCAAGAGACCCAGTACTTC,CASPINSAQETQYF
TRBJ2-5,TRBV6-6,TRBD2,.,TGTGCCAGCAGTATAGCGGGAGTCCCTCAAGAGACCCAGTACTTC,CASSIAGVPQETQYF